The TCR beta chain under discussion was sequenced for a study of blood T cells in healthy people across ages. A sample-barcoded 5' primer and a J-beta primer mix were used in a second PCR of roughly 7 to 11 cycles. TCRdb independently ran MiXCR on the 5' RACE reads; one entry per CDR3 protein. The profile covers just over 800,000 distinct CDR3 sequences, with 60% to 80% appearing a single time and around a quarter taken by the ten largest. Every donor gave ten milliliters of peripheral blood. Sequenced input: blood. The TCR comes from a man aged 25 to 40 in good health.

The DNA for the CDR3 is TGCAGTGCTGCGGCCCCCGGGGACTATGGCTACACCTTC. Protein sequence: CSAAAPGDYGYTF. This rearrangement joins TRBV20-1 to TRBJ1-2; D is ambiguous. This CDR3 is 13 amino acids long. Trimming cost V 5 bases and J 3 bases, with 13 bases left between them. Germline V gene lookup returns CDR1 DFQATT and CDR2 SNEGSKA (reference sequence).